This TCR beta chain appears in the sequencing data of a study of cytomegalovirus exposure and HLA in healthy donors. Whole-study findings and limits: TCR beta chain V- and J-gene trimming was linked, in a later analysis, to a missense variant in DCLRE1C.

Trimming cost V 4 bases and J 4 bases, with 10 bases left between them. Germline assignment: CDR1 SSHAT and CDR2 FNYEAQ (reference sequence). The CDR3 is made up of 13 amino acids. With regard to this clone: The antigen is not known.

In nominal health when sampled, donors likely had unrecorded immune exposures nonetheless. PCR amplification relied on 60 Vbeta primers (plus 13 Jbeta primers). Authors' processing steps: Roughly 11 million shared chains were among the roughly 80 million unique TCR beta chains that a later analysis counted. Clones were read by immunoSEQ multiplex PCR, and TCRdb kept only the in-frame ones, dropping some. The V and J calls and the clone size are those of that table, but D and trimming were determined from the DNA. The repertoire consists of over 200,000 clones, with around 76% occurring once and the leading ten covering approximately 6%.

This sequence joins TRBV7-7 and TRBJ2-5; D is possibly TRBD2 (6 bases). The TCR comes from a man aged 40-55 years in good health and CMV-seropositive. The sample comprised PBMCs. DNA for the CDR3: TGTGCCAGCAGCTATAGCGGCCGAGAGACCCAGTACTTC. Translation: CASSYSGRETQYF. The full variable domain, rest sourced from reference TRBV7-7 and TRBJ2-5, is GAGVSQSPRYKVTKRGQDVTLRCDPISSHATLYWYQQALGQGPEFLTYFNYEAQPDKSGLPSDRFSAERPEGSISTLTIQRTEQRDSAMYRCASSYSGRETQYFGPGTRLLVL.